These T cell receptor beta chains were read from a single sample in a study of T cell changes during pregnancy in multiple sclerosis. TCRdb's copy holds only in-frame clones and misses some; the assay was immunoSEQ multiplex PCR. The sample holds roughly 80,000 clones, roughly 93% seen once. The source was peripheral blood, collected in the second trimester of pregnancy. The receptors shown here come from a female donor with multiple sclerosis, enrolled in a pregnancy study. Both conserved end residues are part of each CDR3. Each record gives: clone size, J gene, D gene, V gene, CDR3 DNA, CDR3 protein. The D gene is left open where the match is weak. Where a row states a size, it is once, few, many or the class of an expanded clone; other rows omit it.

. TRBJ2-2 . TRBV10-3 TGTGCCATCAGTTCCGGGACACTGAACACCGGGGAGCTGTTTTTT CAISSGTLNTGELFF
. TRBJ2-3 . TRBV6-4 TGTGCCAGCAGATTGGGGGGAGCTAGCACAGATACGCAGTATTTT CASRLGGASTDTQYF
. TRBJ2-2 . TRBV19 TGTGCCAGTACAAAGTGGGCAGATTATGGGGAGCTGTTTTTT CASTKWADYGELFF
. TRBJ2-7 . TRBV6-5 TGTGCCAGCTCCCGACAGGCGTCCTACGAGCAGTACTTC CASSRQASYEQYF
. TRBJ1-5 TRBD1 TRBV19 TGTGCCAGTAGGAGGACAGGGATAGATAGCAATCAGCCCCAGCATTTT CASRRTGIDSNQPQHF
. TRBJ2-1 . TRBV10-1 TGCGCCAGCAGTTTGACAACTGTTGGTGAGCAGTTCTTC CASSLTTVGEQFF
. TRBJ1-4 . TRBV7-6 TGTGCCAGCAGCTTCGGGGGACGGGAAAAACTGTTTTTT CASSFGGREKLFF
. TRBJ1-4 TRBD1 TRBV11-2 TGTGCCAGCAGCTTAGAAAGACAGGGGCAGGGGAGTAATGAAAAACTGTTTTTT CASSLERQGQGSNEKLFF
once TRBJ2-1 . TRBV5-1 TGCGCCAGCGGAGGAGGACTCTTAAATGAGCAGTTCTTC CASGGGLLNEQFF
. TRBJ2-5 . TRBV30 TGTGCCTGGAGTCGAGGGGGGGGGCTTGAGACCCAGTACTTC CAWSRGGGLETQYF
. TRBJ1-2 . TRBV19 TGTGCCAGCGAAGGGGGTAAATATGGCTACACCTTC CASEGGKYGYTF
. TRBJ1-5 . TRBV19 TGTGCCAGTAGTGCAGGGTCCCACAGAGGCCGGCCCAATCAGCCCCAGCATTTT CASSAGSHRGRPNQPQHF
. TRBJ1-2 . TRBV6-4 TGTGCCAGCAGCCCAGCAGGCTTCGGCTATGGCTACACCTTC CASSPAGFGYGYTF
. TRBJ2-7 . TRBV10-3 TGTGCCGTCGGGGGGCCTGGGGCTAGCTCCGAGCAGTACTTC CAVGGPGASSEQYF
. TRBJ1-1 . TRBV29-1 TGCAGCGTTGGCAGACTCCCTAACACTGAAGCTTTCTTT CSVGRLPNTEAFF
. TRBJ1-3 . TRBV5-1 TGCGCCAGCAGCTTGGGGAGGGGAGGCTCTGGAAACACCATATATTTT CASSLGRGGSGNTIYF
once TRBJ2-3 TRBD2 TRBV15 TGTGCCACCAGCCCTAATAGCGGGGGGTTTACAGATACGCAGTATTTT CATSPNSGGFTDTQYF
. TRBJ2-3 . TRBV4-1 TGCGCCAGCAGCCCCCTTGAGGGGGTAAGCACAGATACGCAGTATTTT CASSPLEGVSTDTQYF
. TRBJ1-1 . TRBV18 TGTGCCAGCTCACCCGAGACAGGTTTGACTGAAGCTTTCTTT CASSPETGLTEAFF
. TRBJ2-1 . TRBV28 TGTGCCAGCAGTTTAGCGGGCAATGAGCAGTTCTTC CASSLAGNEQFF
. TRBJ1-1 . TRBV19 TGTGCCAGTAGTATTAATTGGGGGGACACTGAAGCTTTCTTT CASSINWGDTEAFF
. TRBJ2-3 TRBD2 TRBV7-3 TGTGCCAGCAGCGACTCCAGCGGGGGGGTTAGCACAGATACGCAGTATTTT CASSDSSGGVSTDTQYF
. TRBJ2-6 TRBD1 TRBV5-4 TGTGCCAGCAGCACCCCGGGACAGGGGTTCTCTGGGGCCAACGTCCTGACTTTC CASSTPGQGFSGANVLTF
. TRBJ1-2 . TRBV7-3 TGTGCCAGCAGCTTGGGAGGGGACCATGGCTACACCTTC CASSLGGDHGYTF
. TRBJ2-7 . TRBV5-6 TGTGCCAGCAACGGTCCTCTCTCCTACGAGCAGTACTTC CASNGPLSYEQYF
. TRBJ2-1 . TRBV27 TGTGCCAGTAGACCTTCGGGGGAGCCCTCTTTCCTAGCTAATGAGCAGTTCTTC CASRPSGEPSFLANEQFF
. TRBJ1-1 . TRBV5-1 TGCGCCAGCAGCACCTGGGGGGACACTGAAGCTTTCTTT CASSTWGDTEAFF
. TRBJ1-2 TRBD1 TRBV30 TGTGCCTGGAGTGTACAGGGGGCCTATGGCTACACCTTC CAWSVQGAYGYTF
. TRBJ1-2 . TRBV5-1 TGCGCCAGCAGCTTAGCGCTTCGCGCTGGCTACACCTTC CASSLALRAGYTF
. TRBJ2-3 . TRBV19 TGTGCCAGCCCCCGGGACAATTTTGATACGCAGTATTTT CASPRDNFDTQYF
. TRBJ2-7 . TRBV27 TGTGCCAGCAGTTTGGGCTTCTCCAGGGTCACCTACGAGCAGTACTTC CASSLGFSRVTYEQYF
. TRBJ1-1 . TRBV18 TGTGCCAGCTCACCACTGGGGTACGGAGGGACCGGCGGAAACACTGAAGCTTTCTTT CASSPLGYGGTGGNTEAFF
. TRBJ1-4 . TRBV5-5 TGTGCCAGCAGCCCCTACCCTGCAACTAATGAAAAACTGTTTTTT CASSPYPATNEKLFF
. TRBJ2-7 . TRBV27 TGTGCCAGCAGTTTATCTAGCGGGACAGGGATCTACGAGCAGTACTTC CASSLSSGTGIYEQYF
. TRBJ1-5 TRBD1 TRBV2 TGTGCCAGCAGCCCCTGGGGACAGGGTTATCAGCCCCAGCATTTT CASSPWGQGYQPQHF
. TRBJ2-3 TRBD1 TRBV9 TGTGCCAGCAGCTCAGACAGGGGGAGCACAGATACGCAGTATTTT CASSSDRGSTDTQYF
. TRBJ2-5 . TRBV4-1 TGCGCCAGCAGCCAAGATTTGGCGGGGACGGAAGAGACCCAGTACTTC CASSQDLAGTEETQYF
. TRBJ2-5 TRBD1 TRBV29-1 TGCAGCGTTGTCACAGGGGGAGAGACCCAGTACTTC CSVVTGGETQYF
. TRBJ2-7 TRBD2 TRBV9 TGTGCCAGCAGCGTAGGCGGGGGGACCTACGAGCAGTACTTC CASSVGGGTYEQYF
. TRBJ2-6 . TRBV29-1 TGCAGCGCTCCGGGATCGCCGCCTGGGGCCAACGTCCTGACTTTC CSAPGSPPGANVLTF
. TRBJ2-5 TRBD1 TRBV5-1 TGCGCCAGCAGTCCGGGACAGGGTAACCAGTACTTC CASSPGQGNQYF
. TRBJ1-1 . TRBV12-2 TGTGCAAGTCGCTCCACCCGCGCACAGGGGCAATTTAACACTGAAGCTTTCTTT CASRSTRAQGQFNTEAFF
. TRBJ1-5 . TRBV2 TGTGCCAGCAGTCCCACAGGGTCCCCAAGTCAGCCCCAGCATTTT CASSPTGSPSQPQHF
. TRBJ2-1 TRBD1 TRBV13 TGTGCCAGCGACCGAGGGGGGACAGGGGAGTCTGAGCAGTTCTTC CASDRGGTGESEQFF
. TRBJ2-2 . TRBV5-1 TGCGCCAGCAGCCTGGAGGCCAGGATACCCACCGGGGAGCTGTTTTTT CASSLEARIPTGELFF
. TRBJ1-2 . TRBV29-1 TGCAGCGTTGAGGCGCCCTTGATGACAGCCTCGCTAGGCTATGGCTACACCTTC CSVEAPLMTASLGYGYTF
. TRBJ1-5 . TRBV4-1 TGCGCCAGCAGCCATGAGGGGGAATATCAGCCCCAGCATTTT CASSHEGEYQPQHF
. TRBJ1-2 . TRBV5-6 TGTGCCAGCAGCTTACTCGCAGGGTACTATGGCTACACCTTC CASSLLAGYYGYTF
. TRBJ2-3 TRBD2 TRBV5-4 TGTGCCAGCAGTCCCGGCGGACTAGCGGGGGGTGGAGATACGCAGTATTTT CASSPGGLAGGGDTQYF
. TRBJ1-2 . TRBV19 TGTGCCAGTAAAGCCCAGGGCCGAATCTATGGCTACACCTTC CASKAQGRIYGYTF
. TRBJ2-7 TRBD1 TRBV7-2 TGTGCCAGCAGTCCAGGGGGCTCTTACTACGAGCAGTACTTC CASSPGGSYYEQYF
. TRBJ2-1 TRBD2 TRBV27 TGTGCCAGCAGTTGGGGACTAGCGGGAGAGCAGTTCTTC CASSWGLAGEQFF
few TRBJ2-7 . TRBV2 TGTGCCAGCACAGTGGAAGGGGTTTCCTACGAGCAGTACTTC CASTVEGVSYEQYF
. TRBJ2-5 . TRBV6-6 TGTGCCAGCAGTTACCCCCAGGGCACCCTGGAGACCCAGTACTTC CASSYPQGTLETQYF
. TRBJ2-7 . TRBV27 TGTGCCAGCAGTTTAACAGGTAACGAGCAGTACTTC CASSLTGNEQYF
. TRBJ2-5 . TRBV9 TGTGCCAGCAGCCATTGGGCCAAGGAGGAAGAGACCCAGTACTTC CASSHWAKEEETQYF
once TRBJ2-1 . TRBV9 TGTGCCAGCAGCGAGGGGCCGCACAATGAGCAGTTCTTC CASSEGPHNEQFF
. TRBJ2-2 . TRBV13 TGTGCCAGCACCCTCGGGGGGAACACCGGGGAGCTGTTTTTT CASTLGGNTGELFF
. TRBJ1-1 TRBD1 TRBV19 TGTGCCAGTAGTATCGACAGGGAGACTGAAGCTTTCTTT CASSIDRETEAFF